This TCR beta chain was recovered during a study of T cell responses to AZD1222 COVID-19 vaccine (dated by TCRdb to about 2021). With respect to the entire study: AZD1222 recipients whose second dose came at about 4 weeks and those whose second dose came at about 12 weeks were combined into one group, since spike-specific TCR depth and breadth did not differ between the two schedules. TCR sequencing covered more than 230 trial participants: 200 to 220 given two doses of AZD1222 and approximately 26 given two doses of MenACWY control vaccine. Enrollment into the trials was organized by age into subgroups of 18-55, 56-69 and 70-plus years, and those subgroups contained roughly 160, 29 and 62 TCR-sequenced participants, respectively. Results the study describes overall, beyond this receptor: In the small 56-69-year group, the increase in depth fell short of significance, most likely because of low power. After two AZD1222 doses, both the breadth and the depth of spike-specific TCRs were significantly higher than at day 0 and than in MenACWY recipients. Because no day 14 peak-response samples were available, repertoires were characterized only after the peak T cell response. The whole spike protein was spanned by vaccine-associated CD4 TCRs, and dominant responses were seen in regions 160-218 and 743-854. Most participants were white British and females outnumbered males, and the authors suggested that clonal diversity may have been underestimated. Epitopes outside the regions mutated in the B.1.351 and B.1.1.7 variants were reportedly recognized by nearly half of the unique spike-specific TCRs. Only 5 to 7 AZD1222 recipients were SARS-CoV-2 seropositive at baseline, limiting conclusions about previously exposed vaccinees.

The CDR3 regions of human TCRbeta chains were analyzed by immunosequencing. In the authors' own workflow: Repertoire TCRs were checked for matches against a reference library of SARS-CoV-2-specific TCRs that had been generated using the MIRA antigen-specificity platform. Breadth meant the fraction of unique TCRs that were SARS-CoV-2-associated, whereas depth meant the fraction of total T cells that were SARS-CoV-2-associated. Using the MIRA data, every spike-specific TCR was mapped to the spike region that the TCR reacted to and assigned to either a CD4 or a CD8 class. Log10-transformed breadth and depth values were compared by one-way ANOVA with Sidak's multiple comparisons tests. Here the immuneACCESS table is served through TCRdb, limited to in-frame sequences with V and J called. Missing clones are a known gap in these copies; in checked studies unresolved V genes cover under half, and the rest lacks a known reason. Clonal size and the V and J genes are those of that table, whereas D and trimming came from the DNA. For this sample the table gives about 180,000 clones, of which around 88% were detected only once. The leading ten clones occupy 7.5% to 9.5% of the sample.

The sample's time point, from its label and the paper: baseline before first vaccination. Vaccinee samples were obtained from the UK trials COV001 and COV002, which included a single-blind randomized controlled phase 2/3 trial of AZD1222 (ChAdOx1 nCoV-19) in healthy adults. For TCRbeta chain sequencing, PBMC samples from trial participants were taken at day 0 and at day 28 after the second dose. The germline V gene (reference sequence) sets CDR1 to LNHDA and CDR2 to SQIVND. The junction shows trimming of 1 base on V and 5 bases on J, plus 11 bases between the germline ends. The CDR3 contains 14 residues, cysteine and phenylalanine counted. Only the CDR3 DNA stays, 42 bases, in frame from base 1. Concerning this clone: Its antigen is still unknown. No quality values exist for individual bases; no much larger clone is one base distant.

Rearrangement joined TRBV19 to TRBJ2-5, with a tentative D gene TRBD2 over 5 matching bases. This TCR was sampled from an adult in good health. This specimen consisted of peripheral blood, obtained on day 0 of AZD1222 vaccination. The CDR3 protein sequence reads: CASSIGTREETQYF. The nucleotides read TGTGCCAGTAGTATAGGCACTAGAGAGGAGACCCAGTACTTC.